Following are 30 T cell receptor beta chains from one sample sequenced in a study of PD-1 blockade in mismatch repair-deficient tumors. Method: immunoSEQ multiplex PCR; TCRdb's copy keeps in-frame clones and lacks some. The repertoire holds about 110,000 clones, with over 60% as singletons. Sequencing was performed on peripheral blood, taken around 60 weeks after starting pembrolizumab. The receptors were sampled from an adult with mismatch repair-deficient cancer.

The chain couples TRBV21-1 to TRBJ2-1; the tabulated D call, TRBD2, remains unverified against the DNA. TRBV21-1 is a pseudogene locus. There are 15 residues in the CDR3. The CDR3, as DNA: TGTGCCAGCAGGCCTACTCTTCCCCTTCACAATGAGCAGTTCTTC. This codes for CASRPTLPLHNEQFF.

Of note for this clone: The junction and the germline gene differ at one end; a read error may be behind it. The chain recombines TRBV7-7 with TRBJ2-2, with D perhaps matching TRBD1 (6 bases). The germline gives CDR1 SSHAT, CDR2 FNYEAQ (reference sequence). This CDR3 has 14 residues. In DNA, the CDR3 is TGTGCTAGCAGCTTTTCGCAGGGGTCCCGGGAGCTGTTTTTT. Residues: CASSFSQGSRELFF.

The chain joins TRBV30 to TRBJ2-3; the D call may be TRBD1 or TRBD2 (6 bases each). Trimming pared 4 bases from V and 0 bases from J, leaving 14 bases between. This CDR3 is 15 amino acids long. Looked up from germline, CDR1 is GTSNPN and CDR2 is SVGIG (reference sequence). The CDR3 protein is CAWTLRGASTDTQYF. CDR3 sequence (DNA): TGTGCCTGGACCCTGAGGGGGGCCAGCACAGATACGCAGTATTTT.

The chain combines TRBV7-9 with TRBJ2-6, with a possible D match to TRBD1 (5 bases). From germline, CDR1 is SEHNR and CDR2 FQNEAQ (reference sequence). This CDR3 is 15 amino acids long. Trimming took 4 bases from V and 0 from J, leaving 7 bases between them. The CDR3 region is CASSSTDSGANVLTF. For the CDR3, the DNA is TGTGCCAGCAGCTCGACAGACTCTGGGGCCAACGTCCTGACTTTC.

This chain joins TRBV5-1 and TRBJ2-6; the match to TRBD1 covers 10 bases. This CDR3 contains 17 residues. The J segment lost 4 bases and the V segment lost 7 bases, leaving 11 bases of the junction unmatched. CDR1 is SGHRS, CDR2 YFSETQ, per germline. The CDR3 spells CASAHGTGVSGANVLTF. CDR3 bases: TGCGCCAGCGCCCACGGGACAGGGGTGTCCGGGGCCAACGTCCTGACTTTC.

V gene TRBV29-1 combines with J gene TRBJ2-1; 7 bases agree with TRBD2. The germline V gene has CDR1 SQVTM and CDR2 ANQGSEA. The CDR3 is made up of 14 amino acids. The CDR3 region has the DNA TGCACCACCAGCGGGAAAAGCTCCTACAATGAGCAGTTCTTC. Translation gives CTTSGKSSYNEQFF.

This clone was picked up one time. The chain recombines TRBV9 with TRBJ1-2, with D maybe TRBD1 (6 bases). CDR1 is SGDLS, CDR2 YYNGEE, per germline. This CDR3 has 15 residues. V gave up 2 bases and J gave up 1 base, with 12 bases separating them. CDR3 loop: CASSVGQGSNYGYTF. The CDR3, as DNA: TGTGCCAGCAGCGTTGGGCAGGGGAGTAACTATGGCTACACCTTC.

The chain couples TRBV19 to TRBJ2-3, with 9 bases matching TRBD2. In germline, CDR1 is LNHDA, CDR2 SQIVND (reference sequence). The V and J ends lost 8 bases and 6 bases, in that order; junction bases with no gene match: 12. The CDR3 contains 15 residues. CDR3: CASQDPSGRTDTQYF. In DNA, the CDR3 is TGTGCCAGTCAAGACCCAAGCGGGAGGACGGATACGCAGTATTTT.

The V gene is TRBV5-5, the J gene TRBJ2-1, with 10 nucleotides matching TRBD2. V trimming: 3 bases; J trimming: 4 bases; junction bases outside the gene matches: 7. The CDR3 spans 16 residues. Per germline, CDR1 SGHKS and CDR2 YYEKEE (reference sequence). The CDR3 sequence: CASSSSGTSVYNEQFF. The DNA of the CDR3 is TGTGCCAGCAGCTCCTCCGGGACTAGCGTTTACAATGAGCAGTTCTTC.

The chain links TRBV7-9 to TRBJ1-3, with D possibly TRBD1 on 5 matching bases. Between the trimmed V and J ends, which lost 5 bases and 1 base, there was a span of 9 bases. CDR1 is SEHNR, CDR2 FQNEAQ, per germline (reference sequence). The length of the CDR3 is 14 residues. Here the CDR3 reads CASSRRGSGNTIYF. CDR3 DNA sequence: TGTGCCAGCAGCCGGAGGGGTTCTGGAAACACCATATATTTT.

Written as DNA, the CDR3 is TGTGCCAGTCGGACAGAAGATTTATCTGGGGCCAACGTCCTGACTTTC. It encodes CASRTEDLSGANVLTF. The gene calls are TRBV19 and TRBJ2-6; the D gene is possibly TRBD1 (6 bases). Trimming took 8 bases from V and 1 from J, leaving 15 bases between them. The CDR3 has 16 amino acids. Germline values: CDR1 LNHDA, CDR2 SQIVND (reference sequence).

The gene calls are TRBV5-6 and TRBJ2-5, with TRBD1 matching 7 bases. CDR1 SGHDT and CDR2 YYEEEE come from the germline V gene. With 0 bases clipped from V and 2 bases from J, the junction kept 7 bases outside the gene matches. The CDR3 runs to 16 residues. The DNA of the CDR3 is TGTGCCAGCAGCTTGGCTTGGTGGGACAGACAAGAGACCCAGTACTTC. Its translation: CASSLAWWDRQETQYF.

The chain carries TRBV7-6 and TRBJ1-1; D may be TRBD1 (5 bases). The germline CDR1 and CDR2 sequences are SGHVS and FNYEAQ. CDR3 length: 14 residues. The V and J ends lost 5 bases and 6 bases respectively, with 16 bases between them. In DNA, the CDR3 is TGTGCCAGCAGCCCCGGGGGGGGTCTGGCTGAAGCTTTCTTT. It yields the protein CASSPGGGLAEAFF.

The rearrangement joins TRBV5-1 to TRBJ1-4; D is perhaps TRBD1 (7 bases). The J call may not be correct, given that the DNA end is closer to TRBJ2-2. This CDR3 is 15 amino acids long. From germline, CDR1 is SGHRS and CDR2 YFSETQ. The CDR3 spells CASSSVPGQRVELFF. The CDR3, as DNA: TGCGCCAGCAGCTCTGTCCCGGGACAGCGGGTGGAGCTGTTTTTT.

This sequence joins TRBV15 and TRBJ2-5; a possible D gene is TRBD2 (6 bases). The CDR3 runs to 13 residues. V lost 3 bases, J lost 7 bases, and 12 bases lay in between. The germline V gene has CDR1 LNHNV and CDR2 YYDKDF (reference sequence). CDR3 nucleotide sequence: TGTGCCACCAGCAGCGGGAGAAGTGGGACCCAGTACTTC. It translates to CATSSGRSGTQYF.

The V call is TRBV7-2, the J call TRBJ2-3; D call uncertain. This CDR3 comprises 16 residues. Trimming pared 5 bases from V and 2 bases from J, leaving 17 bases between. Germline V CDR1 and CDR2: SGHTA, FQGNSA. The chain's CDR3 is CASSKKVRANTDTQYF. The CDR3 DNA sequence: TGTGCCAGCAGCAAAAAGGTTAGGGCGAACACAGATACGCAGTATTTT.

The CDR3 loop reads CASSLAGLAGVSYNEQFF. DNA for the CDR3: TGTGCCAGCAGCTTAGCGGGACTAGCGGGAGTATCCTACAATGAGCAGTTCTTC. The gene calls are TRBV7-8 and TRBJ2-1; TRBD2 agrees at 14 bases. This CDR3 is 18 amino acids long. Trimming removed 0 bases from V and 1 base from J; junction bases left unmatched: 2. The germline gives CDR1 SGHVS, CDR2 FQNEAQ.

The gene calls are TRBV15 and TRBJ2-7, with D perhaps TRBD1 (6 bases). CDR1 is LNHNV, CDR2 YYDKDF, per germline (reference sequence). The V end lost 3 bases, the J end lost 3 bases, and 12 bases lay between the germline ends. This CDR3 has 14 amino acids. The CDR3 nucleotides read TGTGCCACCAGCAGTGAGGACAGTCACTACGAGCAGTACTTC. As protein: CATSSEDSHYEQYF.

The chain combines TRBV6-1 with TRBJ2-3; 9 bases line up with TRBD1. The CDR3 consists of 16 residues. CDR1 is MNHNS, CDR2 SASEGT, per germline. V gave up 4 bases and J gave up 1 base; unmatched junction bases: 6. The CDR3 is CASSGGQGGGTDTQYF. CDR3 DNA sequence: TGTGCCAGCAGTGGGGGACAGGGAGGTGGCACAGATACGCAGTATTTT.

The chain has TRBV19 and TRBJ1-1, with D maybe TRBD1 (6 bases). From germline, CDR1 is LNHDA and CDR2 SQIVND (reference sequence). V was clipped by 8 bases and J by 0 bases, with 13 bases between them. The CDR3 covers 14 residues. This CDR3 reads CASVGGGMNTEAFF. In DNA form, the CDR3 reads TGTGCCAGTGTAGGAGGGGGGATGAACACTGAAGCTTTCTTT.

For this clone: A much more abundant neighbour one base away suggests this may be a read error. This chain joins TRBV11-2 and TRBJ2-7; a weak D match, TRBD2 (5 bases). Trimming left V 4 bases short and J 3 bases short, with 7 bases between. The CDR3 is 12 amino acids. Germline CDR1 reads SGHAT; CDR2 reads FQNNGV. The CDR3 sequence: CASSSDYYEQYF. DNA of the CDR3: TGTGCCAGCAGCTCCGACTACTACGAGCAGTACTTC.

V is TRBV7-9 and J is TRBJ2-7; D might be TRBD1 or TRBD2, each matching 5 bases. The CDR3 spans 15 residues. V lost 1 base and J 4 bases, leaving 14 bases between the germline ends. Germline values: CDR1 SEHNR, CDR2 FQNEAQ (reference sequence). The chain's CDR3 is CASSLVRDLRYEQYF. CDR3 DNA: TGTGCCAGCAGCTTAGTTCGGGACCTGAGATACGAGCAGTACTTC.

The V gene is TRBV21-1, the J gene TRBJ1-1. TRBV21-1 is annotated as a pseudogene. The CDR3 totals 11 residues. CDR3 nucleotides: TGTGCCAGCAGCAAAGAAGGTGGTGCTTTCTTT. Translation gives CASSKEGGAFF.

The chain is built from TRBV29-1 and TRBJ2-5, with a weak D call TRBD1 (5 bases). Trimming took 5 bases from V and 2 from J, leaving 12 bases between them. The germline CDR1 and CDR2 sequences are SQVTM and ANQGSEA. The CDR3 has 13 residues. DNA for the CDR3: TGCAGCGTTAACAGGAACTTACAAGAGACCCAGTACTTC. It specifies CSVNRNLQETQYF.

V usage is TRBV6-6 and J usage is TRBJ2-7; 7 bases are shared with TRBD1. Per the germline V gene, CDR1 is MNHNY and CDR2 is SVGAGI (reference sequence). V shed 5 bases, J shed 2 bases, and the junction held 6 bases outside the gene matches. This CDR3 contains 14 residues. The CDR3 is CASSPGQATYEQYF. The CDR3 bases are TGTGCCAGCAGTCCCGGACAGGCGACCTACGAGCAGTACTTC.

V gene TRBV13 combines with J gene TRBJ2-2, with no clear D. The V and J ends lost 6 bases and 7 bases respectively, with 9 bases between them. CDR1 is PRHDT, CDR2 FYEKMQ, per germline (reference sequence). The CDR3 contains 12 residues. CDR3 bases: TGTGCCAGCAGTTCCCTAAACGGGGAGCTGTTTTTT. This sequence encodes CASSSLNGELFF.

The DNA of the CDR3 is TGTGCCAGCAGCTTACAGGGGGCTTCGTCATCGACCGGGGAGCTGTTTTTT. This codes for CASSLQGASSSTGELFF. The genes are TRBV7-2 and TRBJ2-2; 8 positions agree with TRBD1. Germline V gives CDR1 SGHTA, CDR2 FQGNSA. The CDR3 has 17 amino acids. The ends lost 2 bases at V and 5 bases at J; junction bases unmatched: 10. Full variable domain (outside the CDR3, taken from reference TRBV7-2 and TRBJ2-2): GAGVSQSPSNKVTEKGKDVELRCDPISGHTALYWYRQSLGQGLEFLIYFQGNSAPDKSGLPSDRFSAERTGGSVSTLTIQRTQQEDSAVYLCASSLQGASSSTGELFFGEGSRLTVL.

The chain links TRBV28 to TRBJ2-1, with 7 bases identical to TRBD2. The V and J ends lost 6 bases and 10 bases, in that order; junction bases with no gene match: 6. CDR3 size: 12 residues. Looked up from germline, CDR1 is MDHEN and CDR2 is SYDVKM. The CDR3 DNA sequence: TGTGCCAGCAGGACTAGCCCCAACGAGCAGTTCTTC. Translation: CASRTSPNEQFF.

This sequence joins TRBV2 and TRBJ1-1; D not certain. The germline V gene has CDR1 SNHLY and CDR2 FYNNEI. The germline V and J ends were trimmed by 7 bases and 2 bases, with 11 bases remaining between them. The CDR3 has 13 residues. The CDR3 DNA reads TGTGCCAGCATTCCCAGCAGCAACACTGAAGCTTTCTTT. Encoded protein: CASIPSSNTEAFF.

V usage is TRBV7-9 and J usage is TRBJ2-5, with TRBD2 matching 9 bases. Germline-derived CDR1 and CDR2 are SEHNR and FQNEAQ (reference sequence). V lost 5 bases to trimming and J lost 4 bases; unmatched junction nucleotides: 5. The CDR3 length is 14 residues. The CDR3 spells CASSRLAGAETQYF. The CDR3 DNA sequence: TGTGCCAGCAGCCGTTTAGCGGGAGCAGAGACCCAGTACTTC.